Listed below are T cell receptor beta chains from one sample, sequenced in a study of T cells in Graves' hyperthyroidism and ophthalmopathy. TCRdb reanalysed the multiplex PCR reads using MiXCR and keeps one entry per CDR3 protein. This sample carries 490,000 or so distinct CDR3 sequences, 40% to 55% of them seen once, and the ten largest clones take around two fifths. Sequenced sample: peripheral blood or thyroid tissue (not recorded which). The receptor set was obtained from an adult woman with Graves' disease, either hyperthyroidism or ophthalmopathy (not recorded which). Each CDR3 is given with its conserved first and last residue. A D gene is named only where the DNA matches it firmly. Clone size is not always given. Where it is, it says once, few, many or a class for expanded clones.

size	V	D	J	length	DNA	CDR3
many	TRBV6-1	.	TRBJ1-2	13	TGTGCCAGCAGTGAAGTCCCACAGTATGGCTACACCTTC	CASSEVPQYGYTF
many	TRBV12-3/TRBV12-4	.	TRBJ1-2	10	TGTGCCAGCAGTTTTGAGGGGCTAACCTTC	CASSFEGLTF
.	TRBV20-1	.	TRBJ2-2	14	TGCAGCTTAGGGCAGGGCCCGAACACCGGGGAGCTGTTTTTT	CSLGQGPNTGELFF
.	TRBV14	.	TRBJ1-4	14	TGTGCCAGCAGCCAAGATGAGAAGTACGAAAAACTGTTTTTT	CASSQDEKYEKLFF
few	TRBV12-3/TRBV12-4	TRBD2	TRBJ2-2	15	TGTGCCAGCAGTTCCGGGGTAGCGGGTGGCGGGGAGCTGTTTTTT	CASSSGVAGGGELFF
.	TRBV29-1	TRBD1	TRBJ2-5	13	TGCAGCGTCCGGACAGGGGTCCAAGAGACCCAGTACTTC	CSVRTGVQETQYF
once	TRBV7-6	.	TRBJ1-1	12	TGCGCCAGCAGCCCGGATGGCACTGAAGCTTTCTTT	CASSPDGTEAFF
.	TRBV15	.	TRBJ2-1	16	TGTGCCACCAGCAGAGATCGAGATGTGAGTTGGAATGAGCAGTTCTTC	CATSRDRDVSWNEQFF
many	TRBV19	.	TRBJ2-6	15	TGTGCCAGTAGGCGGGATCACTCTGGGGCCAACGTCCTGACTTTC	CASRRDHSGANVLTF
.	TRBV20-1	.	TRBJ1-2	12	TGCAGTGCAGGAGACAACAACTATGGCTACACCTTC	CSAGDNNYGYTF
.	TRBV7-2	.	TRBJ2-7	13	TGTGCCAGCAGCCCCGCCGTCGACTACGAGCAGTACTTC	CASSPAVDYEQYF
.	TRBV20-1	.	TRBJ1-5	13	TGCAGTGCTAGAGCTACAGACAATCAGCCCCAGCATTTT	CSARATDNQPQHF
.	TRBV7-9	.	TRBJ2-5	13	TGTGCCAGCAGCCCCCCTAGCCCCGAGACCCAGTACTTC	CASSPPSPETQYF
few	TRBV9	.	TRBJ1-1	13	TGTGCCAGCAGCCAGCGGGGGGGGGTCCAAGCTTTCTTT	CASSQRGGVQAFF
.	TRBV20-1	.	TRBJ1-1	14	TGCAGTGCTCGGGGCAGGGAAGGGGACACTGAAGCTTTCTTT	CSARGREGDTEAFF
many	TRBV10-2	TRBD2	TRBJ2-7	16	TGCGCCAGCAGTGAGGGGGAACGGGAGGTTACCTACGAGCAGTACTTC	CASSEGEREVTYEQYF
.	TRBV13	TRBD1	TRBJ2-7	15	TGTGCCAGCAGCCCGCGACAGGGCCCGTCCTACGAGCAGTACTTC	CASSPRQGPSYEQYF
.	TRBV5-1	.	TRBJ1-2	13	TGCGCCAGCGGCCAAGATGAATTCTATGGCTACACCTTC	CASGQDEFYGYTF
.	TRBV10-3	.	TRBJ1-5	15	TGTGCCATCAGTGAGGGGGGGCAGTACAATCAGCCCCAGCATTTT	CAISEGGQYNQPQHF
.	TRBV7-9	TRBD2	TRBJ2-7	17	TGTGCCAGCAGCCAAGGGTTAGCGGGAGGCCTCCCATACGAGCAGTACTTC	CASSQGLAGGLPYEQYF